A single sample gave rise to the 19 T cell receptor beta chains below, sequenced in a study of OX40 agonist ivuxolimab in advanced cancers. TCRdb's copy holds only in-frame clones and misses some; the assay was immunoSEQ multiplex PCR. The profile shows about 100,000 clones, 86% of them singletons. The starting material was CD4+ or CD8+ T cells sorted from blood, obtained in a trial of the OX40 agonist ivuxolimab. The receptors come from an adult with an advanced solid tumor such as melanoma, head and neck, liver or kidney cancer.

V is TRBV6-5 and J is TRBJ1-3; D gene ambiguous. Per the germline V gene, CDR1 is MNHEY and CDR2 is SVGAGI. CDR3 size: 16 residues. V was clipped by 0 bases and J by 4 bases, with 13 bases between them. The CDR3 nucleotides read TGTGCCAGCAGTTACTCCGGGATCCTAGAAGGAAACACCATATATTTT. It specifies CASSYSGILEGNTIYF.

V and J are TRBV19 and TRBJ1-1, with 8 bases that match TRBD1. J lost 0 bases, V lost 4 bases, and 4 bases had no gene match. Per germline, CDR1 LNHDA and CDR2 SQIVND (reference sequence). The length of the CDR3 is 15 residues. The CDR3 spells CASSKGQGLNTEAFF. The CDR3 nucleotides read TGTGCCAGTAGTAAAGGACAGGGCCTGAACACTGAAGCTTTCTTT.

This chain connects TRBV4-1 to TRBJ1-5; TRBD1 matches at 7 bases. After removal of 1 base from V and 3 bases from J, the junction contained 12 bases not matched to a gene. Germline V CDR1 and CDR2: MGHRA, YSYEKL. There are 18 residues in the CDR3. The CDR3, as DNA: TGCGCCAGCAGCCAAGGACAGGGTTTCGGGCCAACCAATCAGCCCCAGCATTTT. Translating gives CASSQGQGFGPTNQPQHF.

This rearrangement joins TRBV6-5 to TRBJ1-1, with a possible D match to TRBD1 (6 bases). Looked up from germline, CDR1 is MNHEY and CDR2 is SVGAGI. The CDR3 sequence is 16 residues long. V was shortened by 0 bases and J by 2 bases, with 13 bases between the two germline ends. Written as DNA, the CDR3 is TGTGCCAGCAGTTACTCCCGGGGGCGGGTTAACACTGAAGCTTTCTTT. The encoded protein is CASSYSRGRVNTEAFF.

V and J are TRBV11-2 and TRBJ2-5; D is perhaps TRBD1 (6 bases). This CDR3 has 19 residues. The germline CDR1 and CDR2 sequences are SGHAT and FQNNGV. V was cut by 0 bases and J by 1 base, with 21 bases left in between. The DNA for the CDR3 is TGTGCCAGCAGCTTAGATAAAGGAGTGGGACAAATCAGCCAAGAGACCCAGTACTTC. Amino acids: CASSLDKGVGQISQETQYF.

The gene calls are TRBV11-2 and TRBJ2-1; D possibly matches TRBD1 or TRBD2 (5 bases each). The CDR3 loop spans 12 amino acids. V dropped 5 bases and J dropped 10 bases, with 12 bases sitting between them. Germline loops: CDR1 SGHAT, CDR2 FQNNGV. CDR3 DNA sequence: TGTGCCAGCAGCCCGAGGGGTTTAGAGCAGTTCTTC. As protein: CASSPRGLEQFF.

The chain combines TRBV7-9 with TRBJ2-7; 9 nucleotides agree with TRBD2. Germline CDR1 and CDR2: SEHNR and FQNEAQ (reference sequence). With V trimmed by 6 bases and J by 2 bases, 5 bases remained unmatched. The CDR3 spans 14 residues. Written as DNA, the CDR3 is TGTGCCAGCAGACCAGCGGGGGGTCCCTACGAGCAGTACTTC. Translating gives CASRPAGGPYEQYF.

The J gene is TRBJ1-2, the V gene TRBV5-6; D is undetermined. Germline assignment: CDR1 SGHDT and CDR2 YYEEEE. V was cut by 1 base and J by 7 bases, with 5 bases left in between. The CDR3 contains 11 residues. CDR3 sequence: CASSLYGGYTF. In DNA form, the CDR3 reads TGTGCCAGCAGCTTGTATGGTGGCTACACCTTC.

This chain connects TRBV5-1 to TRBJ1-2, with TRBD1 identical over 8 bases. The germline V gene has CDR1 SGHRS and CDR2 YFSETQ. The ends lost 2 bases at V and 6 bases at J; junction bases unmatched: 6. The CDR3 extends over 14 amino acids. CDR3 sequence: CASSFTGGEHGYTF. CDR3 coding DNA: TGCGCCAGCAGCTTTACAGGGGGGGAGCATGGCTACACCTTC.

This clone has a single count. The CDR3 DNA follows: TGTGCCAGCAGCTTAGATGGGGCCAGCTCCTACAATGAGCAGTTCTTC. Protein: CASSLDGASSYNEQFF. J is TRBJ2-1 and V is TRBV11-3, with D possibly matching TRBD1 (5 bases). This CDR3 has 16 amino acids. Germline loops: CDR1 SGHNT, CDR2 YENEEA. Trimming pared 0 bases from V and 0 bases from J, leaving 9 bases between. Full variable domain (outside the CDR3, taken from reference TRBV11-3 and TRBJ2-1): EAGVVQSPRYKIIEKKQPVAFWCNPISGHNTLYWYLQNLGQGPELLIRYENEEAVDDSQLPKDRFSAERLKGVDSTLKIQPAELGDSAVYLCASSLDGASSYNEQFFGPGTRLTVL.

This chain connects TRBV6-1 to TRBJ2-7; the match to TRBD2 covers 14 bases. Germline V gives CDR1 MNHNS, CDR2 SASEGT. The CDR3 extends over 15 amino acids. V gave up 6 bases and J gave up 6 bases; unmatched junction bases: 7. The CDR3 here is CASRETSGRAGEQYF. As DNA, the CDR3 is TGTGCCAGCAGAGAGACTAGCGGGAGGGCCGGCGAGCAGTACTTC.

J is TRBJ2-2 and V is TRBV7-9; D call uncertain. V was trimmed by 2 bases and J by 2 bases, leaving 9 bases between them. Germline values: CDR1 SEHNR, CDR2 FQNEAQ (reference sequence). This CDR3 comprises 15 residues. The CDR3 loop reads CASSLNTANTGELFF. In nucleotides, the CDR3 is TGTGCCAGCAGCTTAAACACAGCAAACACCGGGGAGCTGTTTTTT.

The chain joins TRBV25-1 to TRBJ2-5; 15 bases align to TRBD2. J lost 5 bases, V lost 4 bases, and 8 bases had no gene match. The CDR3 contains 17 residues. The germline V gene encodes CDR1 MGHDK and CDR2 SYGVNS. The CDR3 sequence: CASSGPGLAGGLETQYF. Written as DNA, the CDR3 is TGTGCCAGCAGTGGCCCGGGACTAGCGGGAGGTTTGGAGACCCAGTACTTC.

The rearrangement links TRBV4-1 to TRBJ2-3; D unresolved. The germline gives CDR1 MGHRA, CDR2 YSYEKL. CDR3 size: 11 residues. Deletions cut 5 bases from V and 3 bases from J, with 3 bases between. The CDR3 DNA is TGCGCCAGCAGCTTTACAGATACGCAGTATTTT. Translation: CASSFTDTQYF.

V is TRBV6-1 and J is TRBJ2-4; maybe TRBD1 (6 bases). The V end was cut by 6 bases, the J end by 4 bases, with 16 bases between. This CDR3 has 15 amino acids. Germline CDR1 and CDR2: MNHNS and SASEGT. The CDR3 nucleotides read TGTGCCAGCAGCAACAACAGGGCCCAAAAAAACATTCAGTACTTC. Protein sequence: CASSNNRAQKNIQYF.

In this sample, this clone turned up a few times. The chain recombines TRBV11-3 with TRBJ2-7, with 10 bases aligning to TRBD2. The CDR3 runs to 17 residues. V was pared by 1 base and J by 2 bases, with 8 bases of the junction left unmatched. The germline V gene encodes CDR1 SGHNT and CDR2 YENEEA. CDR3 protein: CASSLGAGGPLPYEQYF. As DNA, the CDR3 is TGTGCCAGCAGCTTAGGAGCGGGAGGGCCATTGCCCTACGAGCAGTACTTC.

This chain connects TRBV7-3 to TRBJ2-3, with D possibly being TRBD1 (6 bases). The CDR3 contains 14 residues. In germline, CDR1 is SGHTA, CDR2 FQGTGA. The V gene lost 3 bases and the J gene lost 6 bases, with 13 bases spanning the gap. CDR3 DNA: TGTGCCAGCAGCTTTTCAGGGGCCGGGGATACGCAGTATTTT. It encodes CASSFSGAGDTQYF.

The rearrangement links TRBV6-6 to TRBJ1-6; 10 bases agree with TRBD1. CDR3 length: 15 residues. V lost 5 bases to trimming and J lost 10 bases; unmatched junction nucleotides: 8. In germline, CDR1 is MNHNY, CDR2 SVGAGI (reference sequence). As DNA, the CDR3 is TGTGCCAGCAGTAGCGGCGGGACAGGGGCCTCACCCCTCCACTTT. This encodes CASSSGGTGASPLHF.

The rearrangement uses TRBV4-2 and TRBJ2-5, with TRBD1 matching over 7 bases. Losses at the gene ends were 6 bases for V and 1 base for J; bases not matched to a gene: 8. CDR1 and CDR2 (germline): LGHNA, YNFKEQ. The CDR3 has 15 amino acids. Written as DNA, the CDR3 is TGTGCCAGCAGGTCCGGGACAGTAATCCAAGAGACCCAGTACTTC. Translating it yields CASRSGTVIQETQYF.